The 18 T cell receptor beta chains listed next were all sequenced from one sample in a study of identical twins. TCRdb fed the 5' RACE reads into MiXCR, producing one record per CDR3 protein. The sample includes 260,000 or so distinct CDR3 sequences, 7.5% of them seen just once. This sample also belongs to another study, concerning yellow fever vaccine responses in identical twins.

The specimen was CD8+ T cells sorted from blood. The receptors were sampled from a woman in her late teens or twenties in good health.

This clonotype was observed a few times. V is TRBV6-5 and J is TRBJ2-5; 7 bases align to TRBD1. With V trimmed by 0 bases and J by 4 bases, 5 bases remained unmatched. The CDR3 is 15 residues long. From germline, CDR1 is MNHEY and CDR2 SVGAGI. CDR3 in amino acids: CASSYSTGVLETQYF. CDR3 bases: TGTGCCAGCAGTTACTCAACAGGGGTACTAGAGACCCAGTACTTC.

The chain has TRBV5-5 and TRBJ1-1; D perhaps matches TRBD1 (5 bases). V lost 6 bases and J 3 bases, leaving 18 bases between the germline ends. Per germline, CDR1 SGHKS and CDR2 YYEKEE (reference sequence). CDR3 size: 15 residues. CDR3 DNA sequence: TGTGCCAGCACCTCTTGGGGGGGGTGGGACACTGAAGCTTTCTTT. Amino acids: CASTSWGGWDTEAFF.

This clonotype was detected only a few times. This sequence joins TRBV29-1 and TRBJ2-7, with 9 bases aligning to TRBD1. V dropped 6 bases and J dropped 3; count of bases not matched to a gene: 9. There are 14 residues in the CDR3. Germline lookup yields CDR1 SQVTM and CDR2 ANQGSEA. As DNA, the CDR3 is TGCAGCGTCGAAAGCCCGGGACAGGGCTACGAGCAGTACTTC. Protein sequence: CSVESPGQGYEQYF.

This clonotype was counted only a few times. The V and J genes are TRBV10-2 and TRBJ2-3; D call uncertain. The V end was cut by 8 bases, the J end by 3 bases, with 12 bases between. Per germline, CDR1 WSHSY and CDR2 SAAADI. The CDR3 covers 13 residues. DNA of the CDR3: TGCGCCAGCGGAGACGAACGAACAGATACGCAGTATTTT. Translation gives CASGDERTDTQYF.

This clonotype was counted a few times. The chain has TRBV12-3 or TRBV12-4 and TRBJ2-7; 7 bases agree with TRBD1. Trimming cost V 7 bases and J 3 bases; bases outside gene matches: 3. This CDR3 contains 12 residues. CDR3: CASTAGGYEQYF. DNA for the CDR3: TGTGCCAGCACGGCAGGGGGCTACGAGCAGTACTTC.

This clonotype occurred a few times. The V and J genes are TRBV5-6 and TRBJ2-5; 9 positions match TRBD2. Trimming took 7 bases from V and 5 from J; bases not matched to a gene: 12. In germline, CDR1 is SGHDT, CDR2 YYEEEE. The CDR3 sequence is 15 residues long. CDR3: CASDYGTSLRETQYF. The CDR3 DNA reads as TGTGCCAGCGACTATGGGACTAGCCTTCGGGAGACCCAGTACTTC. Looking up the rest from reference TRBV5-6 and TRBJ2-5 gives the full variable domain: DAGVTQSPTHLIKTRGQQVTLRCSPKSGHDTVSWYQQALGQGPQFIFQYYEEEERQRGNFPDRFSGHQFPNYSSELNVNALLLGDSALYLCASDYGTSLRETQYFGPGTRLLVL.

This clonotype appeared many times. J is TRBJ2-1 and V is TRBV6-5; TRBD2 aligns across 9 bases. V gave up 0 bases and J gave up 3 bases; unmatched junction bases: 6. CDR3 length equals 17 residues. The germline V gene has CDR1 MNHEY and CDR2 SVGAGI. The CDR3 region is CASSYSRAGGFYNEQFF. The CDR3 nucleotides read TGTGCCAGCAGTTACTCGAGGGCGGGAGGGTTCTACAATGAGCAGTTCTTC.

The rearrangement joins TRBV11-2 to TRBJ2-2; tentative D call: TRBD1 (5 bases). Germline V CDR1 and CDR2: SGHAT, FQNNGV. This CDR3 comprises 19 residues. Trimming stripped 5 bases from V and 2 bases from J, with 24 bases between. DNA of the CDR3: TGTGCCAGCAGCCTCGAGGACACTACCCTGACCTCTAACACCGGGGAGCTGTTTTTT. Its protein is CASSLEDTTLTSNTGELFF.

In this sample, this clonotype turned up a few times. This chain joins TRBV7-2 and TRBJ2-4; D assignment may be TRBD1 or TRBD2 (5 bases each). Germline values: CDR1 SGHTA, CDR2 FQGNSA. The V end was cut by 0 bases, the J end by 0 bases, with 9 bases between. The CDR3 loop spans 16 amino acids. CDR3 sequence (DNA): TGTGCCAGCAGCTTAGCGGGGCGGGTAGCCAAAAACATTCAGTACTTC. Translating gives CASSLAGRVAKNIQYF.

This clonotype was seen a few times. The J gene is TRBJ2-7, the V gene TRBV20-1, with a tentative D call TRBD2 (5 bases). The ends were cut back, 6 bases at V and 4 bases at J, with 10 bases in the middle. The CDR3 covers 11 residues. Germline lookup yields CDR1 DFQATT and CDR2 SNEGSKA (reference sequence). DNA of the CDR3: TGCAGTGCGAGCCGGGGTTACGAGCAGTACTTC. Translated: CSASRGYEQYF.

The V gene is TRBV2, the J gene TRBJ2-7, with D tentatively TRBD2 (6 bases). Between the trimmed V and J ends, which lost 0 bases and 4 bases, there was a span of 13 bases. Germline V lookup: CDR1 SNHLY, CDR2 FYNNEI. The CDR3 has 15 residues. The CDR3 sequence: CASSEASGEMYEQYF. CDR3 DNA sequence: TGTGCCAGCAGTGAAGCTTCGGGGGAGATGTACGAGCAGTACTTC.

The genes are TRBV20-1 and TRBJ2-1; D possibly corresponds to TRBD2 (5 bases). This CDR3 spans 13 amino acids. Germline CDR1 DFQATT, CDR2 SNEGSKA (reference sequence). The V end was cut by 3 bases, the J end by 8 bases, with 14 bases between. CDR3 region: CSARDFEIDEQFF. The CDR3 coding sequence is TGCAGTGCTAGGGACTTCGAAATCGATGAGCAGTTCTTC.

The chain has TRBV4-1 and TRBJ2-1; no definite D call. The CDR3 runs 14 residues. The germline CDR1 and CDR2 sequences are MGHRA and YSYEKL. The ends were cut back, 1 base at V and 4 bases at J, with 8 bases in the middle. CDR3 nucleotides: TGCGCCAGCAGCCAAGTACACACGTACAATGAGCAGTTCTTC. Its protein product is CASSQVHTYNEQFF.

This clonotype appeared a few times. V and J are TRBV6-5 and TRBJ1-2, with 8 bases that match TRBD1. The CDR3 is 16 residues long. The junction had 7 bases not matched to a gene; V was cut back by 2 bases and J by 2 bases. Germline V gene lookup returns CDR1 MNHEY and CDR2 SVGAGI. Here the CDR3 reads CASSYRTGSRNYGYTF. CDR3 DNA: TGTGCCAGCAGTTACCGGACAGGGTCGAGGAACTATGGCTACACCTTC.

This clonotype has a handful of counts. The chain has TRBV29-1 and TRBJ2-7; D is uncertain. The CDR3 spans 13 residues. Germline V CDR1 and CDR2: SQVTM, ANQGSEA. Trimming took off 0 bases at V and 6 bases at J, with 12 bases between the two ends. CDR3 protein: CSVEEVGSPEQYF. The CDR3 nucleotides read TGCAGCGTTGAAGAGGTTGGAAGTCCCGAGCAGTACTTC.

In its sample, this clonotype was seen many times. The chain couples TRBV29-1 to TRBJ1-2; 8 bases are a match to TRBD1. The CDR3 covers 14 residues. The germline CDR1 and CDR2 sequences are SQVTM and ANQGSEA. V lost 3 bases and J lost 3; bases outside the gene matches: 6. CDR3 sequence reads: CSVDRDRSDYGYTF. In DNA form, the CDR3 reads TGCAGCGTTGACCGGGACAGGTCCGACTATGGCTACACCTTC.

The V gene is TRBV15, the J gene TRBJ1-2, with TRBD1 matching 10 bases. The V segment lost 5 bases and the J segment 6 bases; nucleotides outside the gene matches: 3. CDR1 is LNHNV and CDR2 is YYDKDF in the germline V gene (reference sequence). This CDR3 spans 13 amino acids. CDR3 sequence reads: CATSETGGNGYTF. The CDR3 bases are TGTGCCACCAGCGAGACAGGGGGCAATGGCTACACCTTC.

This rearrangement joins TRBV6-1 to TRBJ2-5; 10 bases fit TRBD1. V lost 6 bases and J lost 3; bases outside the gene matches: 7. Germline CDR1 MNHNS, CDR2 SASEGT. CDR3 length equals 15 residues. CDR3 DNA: TGTGCCAGCAGCACCGGGACAGGGGTTAAAGAGACCCAGTACTTC. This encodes CASSTGTGVKETQYF.